These 27 T cell receptor beta chains originate from one sample sequenced in a study of OX40 agonist ivuxolimab in advanced cancers. The assay was immunoSEQ multiplex PCR, and TCRdb's table has in-frame clones only and misses some. The top ten hold around 13% of the sample, which has about 21,000 clones, about 85% seen once. The specimen comprised CD4+ or CD8+ T cells sorted from blood, sampled in a trial of the OX40 agonist ivuxolimab. Receptor source: an adult with an advanced solid tumor such as melanoma, head and neck, liver or kidney cancer.

The V gene is TRBV11-2, the J gene TRBJ2-2, with D possibly TRBD2 on 7 matching bases. Germline assignment: CDR1 SGHAT and CDR2 FQNNGV. V dropped 3 bases and J dropped 3 bases, with 11 bases sitting between them. The CDR3 sequence is 15 residues long. CDR3 sequence (DNA): TGTGCCAGCAGCTTCGGGGGGCCCCACACCGGGGAGCTGTTTTTT. The encoded protein is CASSFGGPHTGELFF.

This chain links TRBV7-3 with TRBJ1-6, with D maybe TRBD1 (5 bases). Germline V gives CDR1 SGHTA, CDR2 FQGTGA. CDR3 length: 15 amino acids. V lost 2 bases and J lost 6, with 11 bases in between. The CDR3 reads CASSLGARGNSPLHF. DNA for the CDR3: TGTGCCAGCAGCTTAGGGGCCCGAGGTAATTCACCCCTCCACTTT.

The rearrangement joins TRBV4-3 to TRBJ1-2; D remains ambiguous. The CDR3 spans 15 residues. V was pared by 0 bases and J by 1 base, with 9 bases between. Germline CDR1 LGHNA, CDR2 YSLEER. Here the CDR3 DNA reads TGCGCCAGCAGCCAAGAGCGATTTCTTAACTATGGCTACACCTTC. Its translation is CASSQERFLNYGYTF.

This chain connects TRBV9 to TRBJ2-3; possibly TRBD1 for D (5 bases). Trimming pared 3 bases from V and 3 bases from J, leaving 8 bases between. CDR1 is SGDLS, CDR2 YYNGEE, per germline. The CDR3 contains 13 residues. The DNA of the CDR3 is TGTGCCAGCAGCGGCAGGGAAACAGATACGCAGTATTTT. Translating it yields CASSGRETDTQYF. Full variable domain (outside the CDR3, taken from reference TRBV9 and TRBJ2-3): DSGVTQTPKHLITATGQRVTLRCSPRSGDLSVYWYQQSLDQGLQFLIQYYNGEERAKGNILERFSAQQFPDLHSELNLSSLELGDSALYFCASSGRETDTQYFGPGTRLTVL.

The J gene is TRBJ1-4, the V gene TRBV4-3; D is possibly TRBD1 (6 bases). Germline lookup yields CDR1 LGHNA and CDR2 YSLEER. CDR3 length: 18 amino acids. V lost 0 bases and J lost 3, with 17 bases in between. The CDR3 region has the DNA TGCGCCAGCAGCCAAGAGCCCTTAAGCGGACAGCCTAATGAAAAACTGTTTTTT. Translating gives CASSQEPLSGQPNEKLFF.

The V and J genes are TRBV13 and TRBJ1-2, with 12 nucleotides matching TRBD1. Germline V CDR1 and CDR2: PRHDT, FYEKMQ (reference sequence). The CDR3 totals 16 residues. V lost 3 bases and J lost 8; bases outside the gene matches: 10. CDR3 in amino acids: CASSLYSGQGAGGYTF. CDR3 nucleotides: TGTGCCAGCAGCTTGTATTCGGGACAGGGGGCAGGGGGCTACACCTTC. The full variable domain, in which reference TRBV13 and TRBJ1-2 provide the parts outside the CDR3, is AAGVIQSPRHLIKEKRETATLKCYPIPRHDTVYWYQQGPGQDPQFLISFYEKMQSDKGSIPDRFSAQQFSDYHSELNMSSLELGDSALYFCASSLYSGQGAGGYTFGSGTRLTVV.

As regards this clone: A much bigger clone sits one base away, suggesting this may be a read error. The gene calls are TRBV6-5 and TRBJ2-7; D gene ambiguous. The V and J ends lost 0 bases and 5 bases respectively, with 8 bases between them. CDR1 is MNHEY and CDR2 is SVGAGI in the germline V gene. This CDR3 is built from 13 residues. As DNA, the CDR3 is TGTGCCAGCAGTTACTCGGGGTCCCACGAGCAGTACTTC. As protein: CASSYSGSHEQYF.

This chain connects TRBV7-9 to TRBJ1-5, with a tentative D call TRBD1 (6 bases). CDR1 is SEHNR and CDR2 is FQNEAQ in the germline V gene (reference sequence). This CDR3 comprises 16 residues. Trimming shortened V by 5 bases and J by 2 bases, and 16 bases separated the two germline ends. The CDR3 reads CASSGRDTRGNQPQHF. The CDR3 nucleotides read TGTGCCAGCAGCGGACGGGACACCAGGGGCAATCAGCCCCAGCATTTT.

The chain uses TRBV7-9 and TRBJ2-2; 8 positions agree with TRBD1. The CDR3 length is 16 residues. Germline assignment: CDR1 SEHNR and CDR2 FQNEAQ (reference sequence). V was clipped by 5 bases and J by 8 bases; unmatched bases: 13. Written as DNA, the CDR3 is TGTGCCAGCAGCGGGCCCCGGGACAGGCTCCAAGGGGAGCTGTTTTTT. Encoded protein: CASSGPRDRLQGELFF.

The chain employs TRBV29-1 and TRBJ2-7; D is tentatively TRBD1 or TRBD2 (5 bases each). Germline V lookup: CDR1 SQVTM, CDR2 ANQGSEA. This CDR3 has 14 residues. V lost 5 bases and J lost 5, with 19 bases in between. For the CDR3, the DNA is TGCAGCGTTCTTCCCGTGGGGGTATTGAACGAGCAGTACTTC. This translates into CSVLPVGVLNEQYF.

This clone was observed once. The chain combines TRBV2 with TRBJ1-2; 7 bases are shared with TRBD1. Germline V CDR1 and CDR2: SNHLY, FYNNEI. The CDR3 is 12 amino acids. V lost 11 bases, J lost 2 bases, and 5 bases stayed unmatched. For the CDR3, the DNA is TGTGCCCTTGACAGGGTAAACTATGGCTACACCTTC. As protein: CALDRVNYGYTF.

The chain couples TRBV7-2 to TRBJ2-3; 12 bases are a match to TRBD2. CDR1 and CDR2 (germline): SGHTA, FQGNSA. The J segment lost 0 bases and the V segment lost 3 bases, leaving 7 bases of the junction unmatched. CDR3 length: 18 residues. CDR3 coding DNA: TGTGCCAGCAGCTTCGCGCTAGCGGGGGGGTCTAGCACAGATACGCAGTATTTT. This encodes CASSFALAGGSSTDTQYF.

The chain combines TRBV27 with TRBJ2-2; a possible D gene is TRBD1 (7 bases). V lost 3 bases and J 8 bases, leaving 19 bases between the germline ends. This CDR3 is built from 16 residues. Germline V gives CDR1 MNHEY, CDR2 SMNVEV (reference sequence). CDR3 sequence: CASSFQQTGRLGELFF. CDR3 coding DNA: TGTGCCAGCAGTTTCCAACAGACAGGGAGGTTGGGGGAGCTGTTTTTT.

V and J are TRBV13 and TRBJ2-5, with 11 bases matching TRBD2. Germline-derived CDR1 and CDR2 are PRHDT and FYEKMQ (reference sequence). The trim removed 4 bases at V and 6 bases at J, leaving 16 bases unmatched. The CDR3 extends over 18 amino acids. The CDR3 loop is CASSSRDTSGGPVKTQYF. CDR3 in DNA: TGTGCCAGCAGCTCCCGTGATACTAGCGGGGGCCCCGTAAAGACCCAGTACTTC. The full variable domain, rest sourced from reference TRBV13 and TRBJ2-5, is AAGVIQSPRHLIKEKRETATLKCYPIPRHDTVYWYQQGPGQDPQFLISFYEKMQSDKGSIPDRFSAQQFSDYHSELNMSSLELGDSALYFCASSSRDTSGGPVKTQYFGPGTRLLVL.

This chain connects TRBV9 to TRBJ2-3; 8 nucleotides align to TRBD2. Germline trimming cut 4 bases from V and 2 bases from J; bases unmatched to any gene: 9. This CDR3 comprises 16 residues. Germline assignment: CDR1 SGDLS and CDR2 YYNGEE. CDR3 DNA sequence: TGTGCCAGCAGCCCCGGCGGCGGGGGGACCACAGATACGCAGTATTTT. It is translated as CASSPGGGGTTDTQYF. Using reference TRBV9 and TRBJ2-3 for the parts outside the CDR3, the full variable domain is DSGVTQTPKHLITATGQRVTLRCSPRSGDLSVYWYQQSLDQGLQFLIQYYNGEERAKGNILERFSAQQFPDLHSELNLSSLELGDSALYFCASSPGGGGTTDTQYFGPGTRLTVL.

The genes are TRBV5-1 and TRBJ1-1; D remains ambiguous. Between the trimmed V and J ends, which lost 1 base and 8 bases, there was a span of 12 bases. The V gene's germline CDR1 is SGHRS and CDR2 YFSETQ. This CDR3 is built from 13 residues. In nucleotides, the CDR3 is TGCGCCAGCAGCTTGAACCGGTATGACGAAGCTTTCTTT. This translates into CASSLNRYDEAFF.

CDR3 residues: CASSQEQLSYNEQFF. The CDR3, as DNA: TGCGCCAGCAGCCAAGAACAGCTAAGCTACAATGAGCAGTTCTTC. The chain couples TRBV4-1 to TRBJ2-1, with no clear D. The CDR3 totals 15 residues. Germline CDR1 MGHRA, CDR2 YSYEKL. V was trimmed by 0 bases and J by 3 bases, leaving 9 bases between them.

This sequence joins TRBV29-1 and TRBJ1-2; D gene ambiguous. V lost 6 bases and J lost 4, with 9 bases in between. The CDR3 length is 11 residues. Germline lookup yields CDR1 SQVTM and CDR2 ANQGSEA. The CDR3 region has the DNA TGCAGCGTCTCGACACTCTATGGCTACACCTTC. It specifies CSVSTLYGYTF.

This chain connects TRBV9 to TRBJ1-1, with a weak D call TRBD1 (5 bases). Germline V gives CDR1 SGDLS, CDR2 YYNGEE. This CDR3 region has 17 residues. V was shortened by 0 bases and J by 0 bases, with 15 bases between the two germline ends. The CDR3 reads CASSVGGWGKVNTEAFF. CDR3 DNA: TGTGCCAGCAGCGTAGGGGGGTGGGGCAAGGTGAACACTGAAGCTTTCTTT. Supplemented by reference TRBV9 and TRBJ1-1, the full variable domain reads DSGVTQTPKHLITATGQRVTLRCSPRSGDLSVYWYQQSLDQGLQFLIQYYNGEERAKGNILERFSAQQFPDLHSELNLSSLELGDSALYFCASSVGGWGKVNTEAFFGQGTRLTVV.

V is TRBV29-1 and J is TRBJ2-3, with D unclear. Germline V gives CDR1 SQVTM, CDR2 ANQGSEA. V lost 0 bases, J lost 2 bases, and 9 bases lay in between. The CDR3 is 14 amino acids. The CDR3 here is CSVEEGLSTDTQYF. The CDR3 nucleotides are TGCAGCGTTGAAGAGGGCCTTTCCACAGATACGCAGTATTTT.

The gene calls are TRBV6-1 and TRBJ2-5, with D hard to call. The CDR3 sequence is 16 residues long. V was shortened by 2 bases and J by 3 bases, with 16 bases between the two germline ends. CDR1 is MNHNS, CDR2 SASEGT, per germline. The CDR3 region is CASSEIVGKGEETQYF. The CDR3 DNA reads as TGTGCCAGCAGTGAAATAGTAGGAAAGGGCGAAGAGACCCAGTACTTC.

The genes are TRBV27 and TRBJ2-7, with D perhaps matching TRBD1 or TRBD2 (6 bases each). The CDR3 loop spans 13 amino acids. Germline assignment: CDR1 MNHEY and CDR2 SMNVEV (reference sequence). Trimming cost V 4 bases and J 6 bases, with 13 bases left between them. The CDR3 DNA sequence: TGTGCCAGCAGTTCCGGGGGCAGGGGCGAGCAGTACTTC. It is translated as CASSSGGRGEQYF.

The count of this clone is one. This chain joins TRBV7-2 and TRBJ1-5; no clear D. V dropped 1 base and J dropped 2 bases, with 12 bases sitting between them. The CDR3 length is 16 residues. Germline CDR1 reads SGHTA; CDR2 reads FQGNSA. The CDR3 is CASSLVHSLRNQPQHF. DNA of the CDR3: TGTGCCAGCAGCTTAGTGCACAGCTTGCGCAATCAGCCCCAGCATTTT.

The chain recombines TRBV4-3 with TRBJ1-2; 7 positions agree with TRBD1. The germline V gene encodes CDR1 LGHNA and CDR2 YSLEER. Germline trimming cut 0 bases from V and 3 bases from J; bases unmatched to any gene: 7. This CDR3 is built from 16 residues. The CDR3 DNA reads TGCGCCAGCAGCCAAGATAGGGGACAGAGCTACTATGGCTACACCTTC. Residues: CASSQDRGQSYYGYTF.

The chain carries TRBV28 and TRBJ2-5, with D perhaps TRBD2 (6 bases). Looked up from germline, CDR1 is MDHEN and CDR2 is SYDVKM. This CDR3 is built from 13 residues. Trimming cost V 7 bases and J 4 bases, with 13 bases left between them. The CDR3 reads CASTPGAGETQYF. The CDR3 DNA is TGTGCCAGCACCCCGGGAGCGGGAGAGACCCAGTACTTC.

The chain recombines TRBV29-1 with TRBJ1-1; 8 bases match TRBD1. Germline CDR1 is SQVTM and CDR2 is ANQGSEA. CDR3 length: 16 amino acids. V lost 2 bases and J lost 6; bases outside the gene matches: 14. This CDR3 is CSVENWNGQGRAEAFF. CDR3 DNA: TGCAGCGTTGAAAATTGGAACGGACAGGGACGGGCTGAAGCTTTCTTT.

The V and J genes are TRBV25-1 and TRBJ2-1; D is ambiguous. Between the trimmed V and J ends, which lost 1 base and 5 bases, there was a span of 3 bases. Germline CDR1 and CDR2: MGHDK and SYGVNS. The CDR3 is made up of 12 amino acids. CDR3 region: CASSEWNNEQFF. The CDR3 coding sequence is TGTGCCAGCAGTGAATGGAACAATGAGCAGTTCTTC.